Listed below are T cell receptor beta chains from one sample, sequenced in a study of blood T cell repertoires in COVID-19. Sequencing was performed with immunoSEQ multiplex PCR; in TCRdb, only in-frame clones are kept and a portion is missing. The sample contains 100,000 or so clones, over 75% of which appear only once. The specimen sequenced was peripheral blood. All receptors come from a man in his forties or fifties with acute or convalescent COVID-19. The CDR3 runs from the conserved cysteine through the conserved F or W. D genes are given only for firm matches. The listing skips clone size in some rows; elsewhere it reads once, few, many or a size class.

v_call,cdr3_length,clone_size,j_call,d_call,cdr3_aa,cdr3_nt
TRBV10-3,14,.,TRBJ2-3,.,CATRTPVGLDTQYF,TGTGCCACTAGGACTCCGGTGGGTTTAGATACGCAGTATTTT
TRBV6-1,16,.,TRBJ1-4,.,CASSANTGRVNEKLFF,TGTGCCAGCAGTGCAAACACAGGGAGGGTTAATGAAAAACTGTTTTTT
TRBV6-4,17,.,TRBJ2-1,TRBD2,CASSEGGTSAPVNEQFF,TGTGCCAGCAGTGAAGGGGGGACTAGCGCGCCGGTCAATGAGCAGTTCTTC
TRBV7-3,15,.,TRBJ1-1,.,CASSLKGPGGTEAFF,TGTGCCAGCAGCTTAAAGGGGCCCGGCGGCACTGAAGCTTTCTTT
TRBV25-1,14,.,TRBJ2-7,TRBD1,CASSDTGALYEQYF,TGTGCCAGCAGTGATACAGGGGCCCTCTACGAGCAGTACTTC
TRBV7-3,14,.,TRBJ2-1,TRBD1,CASSRTGFYNEQFF,TGTGCCAGCAGCAGGACAGGGTTCTACAATGAGCAGTTCTTC
TRBV11-2,16,.,TRBJ2-3,.,CASSKTYSGGTDTQYF,TGTGCCAGCAGTAAAACATATTCGGGAGGCACAGATACGCAGTATTTT
TRBV10-3,16,.,TRBJ2-3,TRBD1,CAISTGTGNSADTQYF,TGTGCCATCAGTACCGGGACAGGGAATTCGGCAGATACGCAGTATTTT
TRBV5-6,15,.,TRBJ1-2,TRBD1,CASSSGGRGLNGYTF,TGTGCCAGCAGCAGCGGAGGCAGGGGGCTAAATGGCTACACCTTC
TRBV19,13,few,TRBJ1-1,.,CASSIAVNTEAFF,TGTGCCAGTAGTATCGCGGTGAACACTGAAGCTTTCTTT
TRBV6-2/TRBV6-3,16,once,TRBJ2-1,TRBD2,CASSYHPGLEYNEQFF,TGTGCCAGCAGTTACCATCCGGGACTAGAATACAATGAGCAGTTCTTC
TRBV6-6,15,.,TRBJ2-3,TRBD1,CASIRQGGRTDTQYF,TGTGCCAGCATCAGACAGGGGGGGCGGACAGATACGCAGTATTTT
TRBV10-3,15,.,TRBJ1-6,.,CAIRNSSSDNSPLHF,TGTGCCATCAGGAACAGCTCCTCGGATAATTCACCCCTCCACTTT
TRBV11-2,15,.,TRBJ2-1,.,CASSLGGTTYNEQFF,TGTGCCAGCAGCTTGGGCGGGACCACCTACAATGAGCAGTTCTTC
TRBV9,15,.,TRBJ2-1,.,CASSVGFGSGNEQFF,TGTGCCAGCAGCGTAGGGTTTGGTAGCGGTAATGAGCAGTTCTTC